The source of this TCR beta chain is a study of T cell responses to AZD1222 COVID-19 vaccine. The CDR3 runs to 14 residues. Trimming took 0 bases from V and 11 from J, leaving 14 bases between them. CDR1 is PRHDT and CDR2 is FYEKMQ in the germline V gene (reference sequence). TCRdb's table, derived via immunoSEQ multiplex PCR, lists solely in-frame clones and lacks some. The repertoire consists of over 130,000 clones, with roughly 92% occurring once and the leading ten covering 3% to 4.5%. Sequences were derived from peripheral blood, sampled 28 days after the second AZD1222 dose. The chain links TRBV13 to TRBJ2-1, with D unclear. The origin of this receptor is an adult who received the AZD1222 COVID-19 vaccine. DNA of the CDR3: TGTGCCAGCAGCTTAGGGAACACACCTTGGAAGCAGTTCTTC. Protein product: CASSLGNTPWKQFF.